The 5 T cell receptor beta chains reported below all come from one sample, sequenced in a study of T cell changes during pregnancy in multiple sclerosis. Sequencing used immunoSEQ multiplex PCR; TCRdb keeps in-frame clones, though not all of them. Counted here are around 69,000 clones, about 92% occurring once; the ten biggest clones make up about 1.2%. The sample consisted of peripheral blood, taken in the third trimester of pregnancy. All receptors come from a female donor with multiple sclerosis, enrolled in a pregnancy study.

This sequence joins TRBV27 and TRBJ1-1; D unresolved. The CDR3 loop spans 14 amino acids. The germline V gene encodes CDR1 MNHEY and CDR2 SMNVEV (reference sequence). Trimming took 0 bases from V and 5 from J, leaving 10 bases between them. In nucleotides, the CDR3 is TGTGCCAGCAGTTTATCGAGCGGGGTAACTGAAGCTTTCTTT. Encoded protein: CASSLSSGVTEAFF.

The CDR3 region is CASSEQGLQETQYF. In DNA form, the CDR3 reads TGTGCCAGCAGCGAACAGGGTCTCCAAGAGACCCAGTACTTC. The chain links TRBV9 to TRBJ2-5; D perhaps matches TRBD1 (6 bases). Germline V gives CDR1 SGDLS, CDR2 YYNGEE. The CDR3 consists of 14 residues. V lost 3 bases to trimming and J lost 1 base, with 10 bases between them.

The chain employs TRBV11-3 and TRBJ2-7; unclear D gene. The CDR3 has 15 residues. V was trimmed by 1 base and J by 6 bases, leaving 16 bases between them. Germline values: CDR1 SGHNT, CDR2 YENEEA. CDR3 sequence (DNA): TGTGCCAGCAGCTTAGGAGTCTCTGGAGTGGGCGAGCAGTACTTC. Translating gives CASSLGVSGVGEQYF.

This clone was observed a few times. The gene calls are TRBV9 and TRBJ2-7; TRBD2 agrees at 10 bases. The J segment lost 3 bases and the V segment lost 0 bases, leaving 9 bases of the junction unmatched. The CDR3 contains 17 residues. CDR1 SGDLS and CDR2 YYNGEE come from the germline V gene. The CDR3 loop reads CASSVAPLASGSYEQYF. CDR3 DNA: TGTGCCAGCAGCGTAGCTCCCCTGGCTAGCGGGAGCTACGAGCAGTACTTC.

The V call is TRBV13, the J call TRBJ2-1; 11 nucleotides agree with TRBD2. Trimming removed 5 bases from V and 5 bases from J; junction bases left unmatched: 5. Germline CDR1 reads PRHDT; CDR2 reads FYEKMQ (reference sequence). The CDR3 extends over 15 amino acids. CDR3: CASSPIAGGNNEQFF. The CDR3 coding sequence is TGTGCCAGCAGCCCAATAGCGGGAGGGAACAATGAGCAGTTCTTC. Full variable domain (missing parts from reference TRBV13 and TRBJ2-1): AAGVIQSPRHLIKEKRETATLKCYPIPRHDTVYWYQQGPGQDPQFLISFYEKMQSDKGSIPDRFSAQQFSDYHSELNMSSLELGDSALYFCASSPIAGGNNEQFFGPGTRLTVL.